This T cell receptor (beta chain) came from a study of blood T cell repertoires in COVID-19. Assignments of participants to cohorts depended upon their own reported clinical history. Recovered status in Cohort 3 required two negative PCRs, clearance, or symptom resolution. This clone appeared once. CDR1 is MNHEY and CDR2 is SVGAGI in the germline V gene. Unmatched junction bases numbered 11, after V lost 8 bases and J lost 11 bases. CDR3 size: 13 residues. Sequencing was performed with immunoSEQ multiplex PCR; in TCRdb, only in-frame clones are kept and a portion is missing. The sample consists of about 380,000 clones, around 87% of them appearing once.

This chain connects TRBV6-5 to TRBJ1-5; TRBD1 aligns across 8 bases. This TCR came from a man aged 25-45 years who had recovered from COVID-19. Source material: PBMCs or T cells enriched from blood (not recorded which). CDR3 residues: CASGLDRVSAQHF. CDR3 DNA: TGTGCCAGCGGACTGGACAGGGTCTCAGCCCAGCATTTT.